Listed below are T cell receptor beta chains from one sample, sequenced in a study of T cells in Graves' hyperthyroidism and ophthalmopathy. From the multiplex PCR reads, TCRdb called clonotypes with MiXCR, one entry per CDR3 protein. The sample contains roughly 650,000 distinct CDR3 sequences, about 16% of which appear only once. The sample taken for sequencing was blood. The receptors come from a woman aged 40 to 50 with Graves' ophthalmopathy. Both conserved end residues are part of each CDR3. The D gene is left open where the match is weak. Clone size, where shown, is once, few, many, or a class for clones that have expanded.

clone_size d_call j_call v_call cdr3_aa cdr3_nt
few . TRBJ1-5 TRBV29-1 CSARWGPGNQPQHF TGCAGCGCGCGGTGGGGGCCTGGCAATCAGCCCCAGCATTTT
few TRBD2 TRBJ2-1 TRBV4-1 CASSLGLAGGRYNEQFF TGCGCCAGCAGCCTAGGTCTAGCGGGAGGGCGCTACAATGAGCAGTTCTTC
many TRBD1 TRBJ1-2 TRBV27 CASSLSMQGAYGYTF TGTGCCAGCAGTTTATCGATGCAGGGGGCTTATGGCTACACCTTC
many TRBD1 TRBJ2-3 TRBV11-1 CASSLVGTATDTQYF TGTGCCAGCAGCTTAGTGGGGACAGCCACAGATACGCAGTATTTT
. TRBD1 TRBJ1-5 TRBV20-1 CSAMGTGVSNQPQHF TGCAGTGCTATGGGGACAGGGGTTAGCAATCAGCCCCAGCATTTT
few . TRBJ2-7 TRBV15 CATSREVGIRGGYEQYF TGTGCCACCAGCAGAGAAGTCGGGATCAGGGGCGGCTACGAGCAGTACTTC
many . TRBJ2-2 TRBV7-2 CASNEQLTGELFF TGTGCCAGCAACGAACAATTGACCGGGGAGCTGTTTTTT
few . TRBJ1-1 TRBV30 CAWREVLRAFF TGTGCCTGGAGGGAAGTATTGCGCGCTTTCTTT
many TRBD2 TRBJ2-1 TRBV7-3 CASSQGLAGGTYNEQFF TGTGCCAGCAGCCAGGGACTAGCGGGAGGTACCTACAATGAGCAGTTCTTC
. TRBD2 TRBJ2-1 TRBV7-9 CASSPQSGTLFNEQFF TGTGCCAGCAGCCCCCAGAGCGGGACCCTTTTCAATGAGCAGTTCTTC
. TRBD1 TRBJ1-1 TRBV19 CASSRPGTARGTEAFF TGTGCCAGTAGTCGTCCCGGGACAGCTAGGGGGACTGAAGCTTTCTTT
few TRBD2 TRBJ2-1 TRBV4-1 CASRVLAGGRGEQFF TGCGCCAGCAGGGTACTAGCGGGAGGTCGAGGTGAGCAGTTCTTC
. TRBD1 TRBJ2-5 TRBV19 CATQGGTGIETQYF TGTGCCACCCAAGGTGGGACAGGGATAGAGACCCAGTACTTC
many . TRBJ2-5 TRBV27 CASSDSGRRGSGQETQYF TGTGCCAGCAGTGATAGCGGAAGAAGGGGTTCGGGCCAAGAGACCCAGTACTTC
. . TRBJ2-3 TRBV19 CASTSVGGAGTDTQYF TGTGCCAGTACCAGCGTAGGTGGGGCAGGTACAGATACGCAGTATTTT
many . TRBJ2-7 TRBV7-6 CASSPPAALEQYF TGTGCCAGCAGCCCCCCGGCCGCTCTCGAGCAGTACTTC
. . TRBJ2-3 TRBV6-1 CASSVDGSSTDTQYF TGTGCCAGCAGTGTCGACGGATCTAGCACAGATACGCAGTATTTT
. TRBD1 TRBJ2-7 TRBV9 CANSVGAGGFYEQYF TGTGCCAACAGCGTAGGGGCAGGGGGCTTCTACGAGCAGTACTTC
many TRBD2 TRBJ2-7 TRBV11-2 CASSEAAGSLEQYF TGTGCCAGCAGTGAGGCAGCGGGATCCCTCGAGCAGTACTTC
few . TRBJ1-6 TRBV30 CAWRGQPNSPLHF TGTGCCTGGAGAGGACAGCCCAATTCACCCCTCCACTTT
few . TRBJ1-3 TRBV28 CASSHGVFSGNTIYF TGTGCCAGCAGTCATGGGGTCTTCTCTGGAAACACCATATATTTT
many TRBD2 TRBJ2-7 TRBV11-2 CASSLVGGRMYEQYF TGTGCCAGCAGCTTAGTTGGCGGGAGAATGTACGAGCAGTACTTC
. . TRBJ2-2 TRBV29-1 CSATGSGELFF TGCAGCGCTACAGGGTCCGGGGAGCTGTTTTTT
. . TRBJ2-3 TRBV7-9 CASSSPGVTDTQYF TGTGCCAGCAGTTCCCCGGGAGTCACAGATACGCAGTATTTT
many TRBD2 TRBJ2-3 TRBV7-9 CASSLTSGIGTDTQYF TGTGCCAGCAGTCTAACCAGCGGGATCGGCACAGATACGCAGTATTTT
few . TRBJ2-3 TRBV12-3/TRBV12-4 CASSRGLPSDTQYF TGTGCCAGCAGCCGAGGGCTCCCCTCCGATACGCAGTATTTT
. TRBD1 TRBJ1-1 TRBV3-1 CASSQRQQGARTEAFF TGTGCCAGCAGCCAACGTCAACAGGGGGCGCGGACTGAAGCTTTCTTT
many . TRBJ2-2 TRBV20-1 CSAFTRAGELFF TGCAGTGCCTTTACTAGGGCCGGGGAGCTGTTTTTT
few TRBD1 TRBJ1-5 TRBV28 CASSHPGQGGQPQHF TGTGCCAGCAGCCACCCCGGACAGGGCGGTCAGCCCCAGCATTTT
. TRBD1 TRBJ1-5 TRBV6-1 CASAPTGGGQPQHF TGTGCCAGCGCCCCCACAGGGGGCGGACAGCCCCAGCATTTT
many TRBD2 TRBJ2-3 TRBV7-3 CASSLTGTSYLDTQYF TGTGCCAGCAGCTTAACCGGGACTAGCTATTTAGATACGCAGTATTTT
many . TRBJ2-3 TRBV2 CASMGVSVQDTQYF TGTGCCAGCATGGGGGTCAGTGTTCAAGATACGCAGTATTTT
. . TRBJ1-4 TRBV30 CAWSRTAPNEKLFF TGTGCCTGGAGTCGGACAGCCCCTAATGAAAAACTGTTTTTT
. TRBD2 TRBJ2-2 TRBV30 CAWSVGISGRDGELFF TGTGCCTGGAGTGTGGGAATAAGCGGGAGGGACGGGGAGCTGTTTTTT
many TRBD1 TRBJ1-2 TRBV3-1 CASSLGTESYGYTF TGTGCCAGCAGCCTCGGGACAGAGTCGTATGGCTACACCTTC
many . TRBJ2-1 TRBV27 CASSLAGWPEQFF TGTGCCAGCAGTTTAGCCGGCTGGCCAGAGCAGTTCTTC
. . TRBJ1-1 TRBV20-1 CSAGRQVPEGIEAFF TGCAGTGCTGGAAGACAGGTCCCAGAGGGGATTGAAGCTTTCTTT
many . TRBJ2-3 TRBV27 CASSLSLGLRYTQYF TGTGCCAGCAGTTTAAGCCTCGGACTACGATATACGCAGTATTTT
. TRBD2 TRBJ2-1 TRBV27 CASTWAGGGYRTFF TGTGCCAGCACTTGGGCGGGGGGAGGATATAGAACGTTCTTC
many . TRBJ2-3 TRBV6-2/TRBV6-3 CASSYSWGPTDTQYF TGTGCCAGCAGTTACTCCTGGGGCCCAACAGATACGCAGTATTTT